This TCR beta chain stems from a study of identical twins. Template switching added a universal primer site, and cDNA bore unique molecular identifiers. TCRdb redid the calling of the 5' RACE reads with MiXCR, one entry per CDR3 protein. Among hundreds of thousands of distinct CDR3 sequences listed, 20% to 30% were seen once. The CDR3 loop spans 13 amino acids. Germline CDR1 is SQVTM and CDR2 is ANQGSEA. With 6 bases removed from V and 6 bases from J, the gap between germline ends came to 17 bases. Findings of the study overall: Possibly, invariant MAIT and iNKT cells partly confounded zero-insertion analyses.

This clonotype was seen a handful of times. Its specificity is not known. These records were also assigned to another study, of T cells expressing NK-cell markers.

This chain links TRBV29-1 with TRBJ1-1; possibly TRBD1 for D (6 bases). The sequence derives from a woman under 30 in good health. Sample: CD4+ T cells sorted from blood. In DNA form, the CDR3 reads TGCAGCGTGGCTGGGAGGGGGAGATCTGAAGCTTTCTTT. This translates into CSVAGRGRSEAFF.